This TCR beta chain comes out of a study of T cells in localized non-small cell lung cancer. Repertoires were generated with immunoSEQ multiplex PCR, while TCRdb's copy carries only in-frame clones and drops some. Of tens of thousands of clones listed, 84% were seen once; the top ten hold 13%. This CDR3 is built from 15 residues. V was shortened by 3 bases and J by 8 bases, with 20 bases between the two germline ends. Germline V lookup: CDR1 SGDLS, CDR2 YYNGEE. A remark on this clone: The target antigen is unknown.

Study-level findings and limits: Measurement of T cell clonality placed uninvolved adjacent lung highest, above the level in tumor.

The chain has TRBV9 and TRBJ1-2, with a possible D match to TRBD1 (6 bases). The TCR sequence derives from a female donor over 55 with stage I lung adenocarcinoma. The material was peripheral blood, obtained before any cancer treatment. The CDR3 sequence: CASSADTTGLRGYTF. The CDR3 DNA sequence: TGTGCCAGCAGCGCCGACACCACAGGGCTTCGAGGCTACACCTTC.